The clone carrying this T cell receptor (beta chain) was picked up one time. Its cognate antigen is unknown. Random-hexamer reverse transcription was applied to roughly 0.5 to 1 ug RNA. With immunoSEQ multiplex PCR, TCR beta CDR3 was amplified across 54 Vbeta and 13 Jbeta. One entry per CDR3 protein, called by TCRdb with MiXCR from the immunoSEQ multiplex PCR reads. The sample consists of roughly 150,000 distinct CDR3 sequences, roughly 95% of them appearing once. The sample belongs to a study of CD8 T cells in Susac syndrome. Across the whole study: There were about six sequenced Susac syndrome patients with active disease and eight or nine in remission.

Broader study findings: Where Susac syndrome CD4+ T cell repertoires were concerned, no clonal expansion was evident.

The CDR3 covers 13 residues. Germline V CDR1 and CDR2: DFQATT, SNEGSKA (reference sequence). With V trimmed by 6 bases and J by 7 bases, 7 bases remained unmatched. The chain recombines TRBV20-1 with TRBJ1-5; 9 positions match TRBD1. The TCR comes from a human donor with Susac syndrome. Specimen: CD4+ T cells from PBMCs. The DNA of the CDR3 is TGCAGTGCGCGCACAGGGGGCCACCAGCCCCAGCATTTT. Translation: CSARTGGHQPQHF.